These 27 T cell receptor beta chains originate from one sample sequenced in a study of vaccination effects on CD4 cells after COVID-19 (dated by TCRdb to about 2022). After about 9 days of culture, CD4+ T cells were isolated with the EasySep CD4+ T cell isolation kit. Their specific antigens are unknown. Libraries came from the immunoSEQ multiplex PCR assay. The immuneACCESS repertoire file appears here via TCRdb, limited to in-frame rearrangements. These files lack a portion of the clones; in checked studies, under half of the deficit traces to unresolved V genes, and the cause of the others is not known. The sample table records about 70,000 clones; around 77% of these occur just once. The ten largest clones represent roughly 1.9% of the sample. The source was CD4+ T cells from PBMCs cultured without peptide, collected before COVID-19 vaccination. These receptors all stem from a human donor who received a COVID-19 vaccine.

J is TRBJ2-1 and V is TRBV25-1; D tentatively fits TRBD1 or TRBD2 (6 bases each). This CDR3 comprises 15 residues. Trimming removed 6 bases from V and 9 bases from J, with 21 bases in between. CDR1 is MGHDK, CDR2 SYGVNS, per germline. CDR3 region: CASSPGGGLSGEQFF. The DNA for the CDR3 is TGTGCCAGCAGCCCAGGAGGGGGTCTGAGCGGTGAGCAGTTCTTC.

This rearrangement joins TRBV3-1 (or the pseudogene TRBV3-2) to TRBJ1-2; TRBD1 matches at 8 bases. CDR1 is LGHDT and CDR2 is YNNKEL in the germline V gene (reference sequence). The CDR3 contains 15 residues. Losses at the gene ends were 4 bases for V and 3 bases for J; bases not matched to a gene: 7. The CDR3 reads CASSPEQGDDYGYTF. The CDR3, as DNA: TGTGCCAGCAGCCCAGAACAGGGGGATGACTATGGCTACACCTTC.

There are a few counts of this clone. The V gene is TRBV7-9, the J gene TRBJ2-2; D not certain. Trimming shortened V by 2 bases and J by 1 base, and 17 bases separated the two germline ends. The CDR3 is 18 residues long. The germline V gene has CDR1 SEHNR and CDR2 FQNEAQ (reference sequence). CDR3 in DNA: TGTGCCAGCAGCTTAAACTCGTTGAGAGCCCGGAACACCGGGGAGCTGTTTTTT. It codes for CASSLNSLRARNTGELFF.

This clone appeared once. The V gene is TRBV5-1, the J gene TRBJ1-4, with 7 bases identical to TRBD1. The CDR3 length is 15 residues. Germline V gene lookup returns CDR1 SGHRS and CDR2 YFSETQ. The V segment lost 3 bases and the J segment 5 bases; nucleotides outside the gene matches: 7. As DNA, the CDR3 is TGCGCCAGCAGCTCGGGAAGGGGGCAGAATGAAAAACTGTTTTTT. Translation gives CASSSGRGQNEKLFF.

A few counts support this clone. V is TRBV19 and J is TRBJ2-2; the D is unclear. The germline V gene has CDR1 LNHDA and CDR2 SQIVND (reference sequence). This CDR3 has 16 residues. Trimming left V 4 bases short and J 5 bases short, with 17 bases between. The CDR3 loop is CASSSPRDIGTGELFF. CDR3 in DNA: TGTGCCAGTAGTAGCCCAAGAGACATCGGGACCGGGGAGCTGTTTTTT.

The rearrangement links TRBV28 to TRBJ2-5; tentatively, D is TRBD2 (5 bases). Trimming stripped 4 bases from V and 9 bases from J, with 21 bases between. The CDR3 contains 15 residues. The V gene's germline CDR1 is MDHEN and CDR2 SYDVKM. The CDR3 loop reads CASSSSEGLPGAQYF. Written as DNA, the CDR3 is TGTGCCAGCAGTTCCTCGGAAGGCCTACCCGGGGCCCAGTACTTC.

The rearrangement joins TRBV5-1 to TRBJ2-3; 13 bases agree with TRBD2. This CDR3 contains 20 residues. Per germline, CDR1 SGHRS and CDR2 YFSETQ. After removal of 4 bases from V and 0 bases from J, the junction contained 14 bases not matched to a gene. This chain's CDR3 is CASSLTVTSGGSSSTDTQYF. The CDR3 DNA reads as TGCGCCAGCAGCCTTACTGTGACTAGCGGGGGGTCCTCTAGCACAGATACGCAGTATTTT.

This chain links TRBV5-5 with TRBJ2-1, with 9 bases that match TRBD1. Germline V gives CDR1 SGHKS, CDR2 YYEKEE (reference sequence). V trimming: 8 bases; J trimming: 8 bases; junction bases outside the gene matches: 11. The CDR3 is made up of 14 amino acids. In DNA form, the CDR3 reads TGTGCCAGTCAGAGGGGACAGGGTCGCGATGAGCAGTTCTTC. It encodes CASQRGQGRDEQFF.

The chain is built from TRBV14 and TRBJ2-7; D is unresolved. V gave up 4 bases and J gave up 6 bases, with 13 bases separating them. The CDR3 totals 13 residues. Germline V gene sequence: CDR1 SGHDN, CDR2 FVKESK. In DNA, the CDR3 is TGTGCCAGCAGCCGATCCGGACGCGGCGAGCAGTACGTC. Its translation: CASSRSGRGEQYV.

V usage is TRBV6-5 and J usage is TRBJ2-5; 8 bases map to TRBD2. The CDR3 has 16 residues. Germline trimming cut 2 bases from V and 2 bases from J; bases unmatched to any gene: 7. Germline CDR1 is MNHEY and CDR2 is SVGAGI. CDR3 nucleotide sequence: TGTGCCAGCAGTTACACCGGGGGGGTCCTTCAAGAGACCCAGTACTTC. Translation gives CASSYTGGVLQETQYF.

The chain combines TRBV24-1 with TRBJ2-3; 8 bases align to TRBD1. V shed 4 bases, J shed 4 bases, and the junction held 3 bases outside the gene matches. CDR1 KGHDR and CDR2 SFDVKD come from the germline V gene. CDR3 length equals 14 residues. Written as DNA, the CDR3 is TGTGCCACCAGTGACGCGACAGGGGCAGATACGCAGTATTTT. Amino acid sequence: CATSDATGADTQYF.

The J gene is TRBJ2-5, the V gene TRBV6-2 or TRBV6-3; TRBD2 matches at 14 bases. CDR3 length: 17 residues. Germline V gives CDR1 MNHEY, CDR2 SVGEGT. V lost 2 bases and J lost 4; bases outside the gene matches: 6. This CDR3 is CASSYRLAGGFRETQYF. The CDR3 bases are TGTGCCAGCAGTTACAGACTAGCGGGGGGGTTTCGAGAGACCCAGTACTTC.

The chain is built from TRBV7-2 and TRBJ1-5, with D unresolved. Trimming removed 5 bases from V and 0 bases from J, with 11 bases in between. Per germline, CDR1 SGHTA and CDR2 FQGNSA. The CDR3 has 15 residues. In DNA, the CDR3 is TGTGCCAGCAGCGCAAACCACGATAGCAATCAGCCCCAGCATTTT. Translating it yields CASSANHDSNQPQHF.

The chain employs TRBV6-2 or TRBV6-3 and TRBJ1-5; 9 bases agree with TRBD1. V shed 5 bases and J 1 base; nucleotides not matched to a gene: 3. The CDR3 loop spans 15 amino acids. Germline assignment: CDR1 MNHEY and CDR2 SVGEGT. CDR3: CASSNRGLSNQPQHF. Written as DNA, the CDR3 is TGTGCCAGCAGTAACAGGGGGCTCAGCAATCAGCCCCAGCATTTT.

This chain uses TRBV23-1 with TRBJ1-1; D unclear. TRBV23-1 is an ORF for which the function is uncertain. This CDR3 spans 13 amino acids. Trimming removed 3 bases at V and 2 bases at J, with 7 bases between. CDR3 region: CASSHTINTEAFF. CDR3 in DNA: TGCGCCAGCAGTCATACCATAAACACTGAAGCTTTCTTT.

The rearrangement uses TRBV5-1 and TRBJ1-4, with 10 bases fitting TRBD1. Germline CDR1 and CDR2: SGHRS and YFSETQ. V lost 4 bases to trimming and J lost 3 bases; unmatched junction nucleotides: 0. The CDR3 runs to 14 residues. CDR3 amino acids: CASSGTGANEKLFF. The DNA of the CDR3 is TGCGCCAGCAGCGGGACAGGGGCTAATGAAAAACTGTTTTTT.

This chain uses TRBV18 with TRBJ1-2; no firm D call. The germline V and J ends were trimmed by 2 bases and 1 base, with 14 bases remaining between them. Per the germline V gene, CDR1 is KGHSH and CDR2 is LQKENI. The CDR3 consists of 16 residues. CDR3 in DNA: TGTGCCAGCTCACCAACGGCCCGACTAGATAACTATGGCTACACCTTC. It translates to CASSPTARLDNYGYTF.

This rearrangement joins TRBV5-1 to TRBJ1-2; 7 nucleotides line up with TRBD1. CDR1 SGHRS and CDR2 YFSETQ come from the germline V gene. The length of the CDR3 is 14 residues. V trimming: 0 bases; J trimming: 2 bases; junction bases outside the gene matches: 1. The DNA of the CDR3 is TGCGCCAGCAGCTTGGAGACAGGGAACTATGGCTACACCTTC. It codes for CASSLETGNYGYTF.

The genes are TRBV27 and TRBJ2-7, with D possibly being TRBD1 (6 bases). CDR3 length equals 15 residues. From germline, CDR1 is MNHEY and CDR2 SMNVEV (reference sequence). Trimming took off 0 bases at V and 2 bases at J, with 11 bases between the two ends. In DNA, the CDR3 is TGTGCCAGCAGTTTATCAAGCAGGGGCCCCTACGAGCAGTACGTC. Its protein is CASSLSSRGPYEQYV.

The chain carries TRBV5-1 and TRBJ2-5; 7 bases are shared with TRBD2. Germline CDR1 is SGHRS and CDR2 is YFSETQ. The CDR3 has 14 amino acids. After removal of 5 bases from V and 2 bases from J, the junction contained 6 bases not matched to a gene. CDR3 DNA sequence: TGCGCCAGCAGTCGATTAGCGGGTCAAGAGACCCAGTACTTC. It specifies CASSRLAGQETQYF.

This chain links TRBV7-3 with TRBJ2-2; TRBD2 aligns across 10 bases. The CDR3 sequence is 16 residues long. V trimming: 0 bases; J trimming: 5 bases; junction bases outside the gene matches: 3. Germline CDR1 SGHTA, CDR2 FQGTGA. The CDR3 sequence: CASSLTLAGRTGELFF. CDR3 bases: TGTGCCAGCAGCTTAACACTAGCGGGGCGAACCGGGGAGCTGTTTTTT.

This rearrangement joins TRBV5-1 to TRBJ2-1; TRBD2 might be the D (6 bases). CDR1 is SGHRS and CDR2 is YFSETQ in the germline V gene. The CDR3 is 13 amino acids. The V end lost 3 bases, the J end lost 7 bases, and 11 bases lay between the germline ends. CDR3 protein: CASSSGTWNEQFF. The CDR3 DNA is TGCGCCAGCAGCTCCGGGACTTGGAATGAGCAGTTCTTC.

This sequence joins TRBV6-5 and TRBJ1-1; weak D call: TRBD1 (6 bases). V lost 7 bases and J 2 bases, leaving 14 bases between the germline ends. Germline V lookup: CDR1 MNHEY, CDR2 SVGAGI. The CDR3 is 14 residues long. CDR3 nucleotides: TGTGCCAGCAAATACGGACAGATAAACACTGAAGCTTTCTTT. Translated: CASKYGQINTEAFF.

This clone was seen only a few times. The rearrangement uses TRBV19 and TRBJ2-3; 9 bases agree with TRBD2. The germline CDR1 and CDR2 sequences are LNHDA and SQIVND (reference sequence). This CDR3 contains 14 residues. V was pared by 6 bases and J by 8 bases, with 9 bases of the junction left unmatched. CDR3 sequence: CASRPSGVAGTQYF. CDR3 nucleotide sequence: TGTGCCAGTAGGCCTAGCGGGGTGGCCGGTACGCAGTATTTT.

This clone was counted a few times. The chain recombines TRBV10-3 with TRBJ2-7; either TRBD1 or TRBD2 may supply D (5 bases each). The germline gives CDR1 ENHRY, CDR2 SYGVKD. The CDR3 runs 14 residues. Trimming left V 2 bases short and J 3 bases short, with 11 bases between. The CDR3: CAISERGASYEQYV. CDR3 bases: TGTGCCATCAGTGAGAGAGGGGCTAGCTACGAGCAGTACGTC.

V usage is TRBV2 and J usage is TRBJ2-6; a possible D gene is TRBD1 (5 bases). CDR1 is SNHLY and CDR2 is FYNNEI in the germline V gene. The V gene lost 5 bases and the J gene lost 2 bases, with 10 bases spanning the gap. CDR3 size: 15 residues. For the CDR3, the DNA is TGTGCCAGCAGTTCCAGGGTGACTGGGGCCAACGTCCTGACTTTC. This gives the protein CASSSRVTGANVLTF.

The gene calls are TRBV7-2 and TRBJ2-5; D is perhaps TRBD1 (5 bases). Germline CDR1 and CDR2: SGHTA and FQGNSA. Trimming removed 3 bases at V and 1 base at J, with 9 bases between. This CDR3 region has 14 residues. This CDR3 reads CASSFTGLQETQYF. The DNA for the CDR3 is TGTGCCAGCAGCTTTACAGGTCTCCAAGAGACCCAGTACTTC.